This note documents a single T cell receptor (beta chain) sequence. Its antigen is still unknown. TCRbeta library construction was performed incorporating unique molecular identifiers. Each CDR3 protein is one row after TCRdb ran MiXCR on the PCR reads. The sample records more than 400,000 distinct CDR3 sequences, over 10% being singletons. CDR3 size: 15 residues. V was shortened by 2 bases and J by 3 bases, with 12 bases between the two germline ends. Per the germline V gene, CDR1 is SGHTA and CDR2 is FQGTGA. The data are from a study of T-cell reconstitution after alpha-beta-depleted transplantation in children. The study's findings and limits: In patients about two months after transplant, alpha-beta T cells reportedly arose from several hundred expanded graft clones. T cells produced anew were the main source of T-cell counts and diversity one year after transplant. Certain patients had high TCRbeta diversity at day 60, and it came from recipient T cells and thymic progenitors that survived.

V usage is TRBV7-3 and J usage is TRBJ2-3; TRBD2 is a possible D gene (5 bases). The specimen was PBMCs, mostly from graft donor cells, collected 180 days after TCRalphabeta/CD19-depleted stem cell transplant. The receptor comes from a female patient aged 2-10 years who had a stem cell transplant for aplastic anemia, so the T cells may come from the graft donor. CDR3 protein: CASSLGPPGTDTQYF. The CDR3 nucleotides read TGTGCCAGCAGCTTAGGGCCACCGGGGACAGATACGCAGTATTTT.